This T cell receptor (beta chain) was recorded in a study of blood T cells in healthy people across ages. This clonotype was detected many times. Its antigen is unknown. General study findings and limits: Expanded clonotype changes were possibly confounded by unknown donor CMV status. Unsorted PBMCs prevented conclusive naive versus antigen-experienced comparison.

With a J-beta primer mix and a sample-barcoded 5' primer, a second PCR ran 7 to 11 cycles. The study obtained at least 2.5 million CDR3-containing paired-end reads from every sample. In TCRdb, the 5' RACE reads were re-called with MiXCR into one record per CDR3 protein. The data contain 600,000 or so distinct CDR3 sequences, roughly 31% of them singletons. This sequence was found in a woman of 80 years or more in good health. Sequencing was carried out using blood.

The CDR3 DNA is TGCGCCAGCAGCCCTGACAGGGTCCGCTATGGCTACACCTTC. Its translation is CASSPDRVRYGYTF. The chain joins TRBV5-1 to TRBJ1-2; TRBD1 matches at 7 bases. The CDR3 is 14 residues long. The trim removed 4 bases at V and 4 bases at J, leaving 7 bases unmatched. Germline CDR1 and CDR2: SGHRS and YFSETQ.